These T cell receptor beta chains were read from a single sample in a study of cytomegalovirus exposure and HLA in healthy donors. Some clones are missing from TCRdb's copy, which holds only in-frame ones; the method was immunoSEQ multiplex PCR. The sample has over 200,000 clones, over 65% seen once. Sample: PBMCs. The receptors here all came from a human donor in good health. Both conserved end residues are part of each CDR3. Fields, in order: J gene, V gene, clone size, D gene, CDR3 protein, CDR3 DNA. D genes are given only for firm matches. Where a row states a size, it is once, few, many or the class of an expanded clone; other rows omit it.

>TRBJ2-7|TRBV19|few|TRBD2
CASSIDAGTSGGRYEQYF
TGTGCCAGTAGTATAGACGCCGGGACTAGCGGGGGTCGCTACGAGCAGTACTTC
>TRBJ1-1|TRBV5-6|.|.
CASTSWVGAETEAFF
TGTGCCAGCACCTCATGGGTTGGGGCGGAGACTGAAGCTTTCTTT
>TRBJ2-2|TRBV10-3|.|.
CAIADTGELFF
TGTGCCATCGCGGACACCGGGGAGCTGTTTTTT
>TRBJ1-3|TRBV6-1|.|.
CASSPMTSTGNTIYF
TGTGCCAGCAGCCCTATGACATCGACTGGAAACACCATATATTTT
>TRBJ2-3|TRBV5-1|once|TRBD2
CASSLTSGRNMQYF
TGCGCCAGCAGCTTAACTAGCGGGAGAAATATGCAGTATTTT
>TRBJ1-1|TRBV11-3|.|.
CASSRGGPEAFF
TGTGCCAGCAGCCGCGGGGGGCCTGAAGCTTTCTTT
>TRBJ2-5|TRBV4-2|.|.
CASSQAGRLGETQYF
TGTGCCAGCAGCCAAGCAGGCAGGCTCGGAGAGACCCAGTACTTC
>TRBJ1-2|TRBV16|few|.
CASSQIGETHGYTF
TGTGCCAGCAGCCAGATAGGTGAGACTCATGGCTACACCTTC
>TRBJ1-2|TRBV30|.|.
CAWRRDIDFGYTF
TGTGCCTGGAGGAGGGACATAGATTTTGGCTACACCTTC
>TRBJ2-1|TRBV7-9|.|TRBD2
CASSLGTSGEQFF
TGTGCCAGCAGCTTAGGGACTAGCGGGGAGCAGTTCTTC
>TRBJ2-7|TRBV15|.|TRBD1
CATRSDRFAYEQYF
TGTGCCACCAGATCGGACAGGTTCGCCTACGAGCAGTACTTC
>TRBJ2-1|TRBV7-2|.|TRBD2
CASSFSGTSANNEQFF
TGTGCCAGCAGCTTTTCCGGGACTAGCGCCAACAATGAGCAGTTCTTC
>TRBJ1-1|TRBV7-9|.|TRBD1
CASSSTGGAGAF
TGTGCCAGCAGTTCGACAGGGGGAGCGGGCGCTTTT
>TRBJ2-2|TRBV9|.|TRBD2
CASSVAATSGTGELFF
TGTGCCAGCAGCGTAGCCGCGACTAGCGGGACCGGGGAGCTGTTTTTT
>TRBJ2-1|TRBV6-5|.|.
CASSYSGSSYNEQFF
TGTGCCAGCAGTTACAGCGGTAGCTCCTACAATGAGCAGTTCTTC
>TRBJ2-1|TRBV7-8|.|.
CASSPDQGEQFF
TGTGCCAGCAGCCCCGATCAGGGTGAGCAGTTCTTC
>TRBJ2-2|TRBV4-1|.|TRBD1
CASSQDYGTASSGELFF
TGCGCCAGCAGCCAAGACTACGGGACAGCTAGCTCCGGGGAGCTGTTTTTT
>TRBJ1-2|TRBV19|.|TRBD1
CASKYQGQHYGYTF
TGTGCCAGTAAATACCAGGGACAGCACTATGGCTACACCTTC
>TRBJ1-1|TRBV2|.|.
CASSEISSHTFF
TGTGCCAGCAGTGAAATATCATCCCACACTTTCTTT
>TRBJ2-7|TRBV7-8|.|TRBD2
CASSSSGRRAYEQYF
TGTGCCAGCAGCTCTAGCGGGAGGAGGGCCTACGAGCAGTACTTC
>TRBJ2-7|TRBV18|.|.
CASSPLSSYEQYF
TGTGCCAGCTCACCACTTAGCTCCTACGAGCAGTACTTC
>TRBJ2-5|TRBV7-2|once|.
CASSSLPGLEQETQYF
TGTGCCAGCAGCTCCCTCCCGGGACTGGAACAAGAGACCCAGTACTTC
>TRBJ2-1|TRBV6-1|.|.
CASSYDSEQFF
TGTGCCAGCAGTTACGACAGCGAGCAGTTCTTC
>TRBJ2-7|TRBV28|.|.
CASTSLGSGQSYEQYF
TGTGCCAGCACTAGTTTGGGGAGCGGACAGTCCTACGAGCAGTACTTC
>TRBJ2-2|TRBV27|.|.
CASSLRSLAGELFF
TGTGCCAGCAGTTTAAGGAGTTTGGCCGGGGAGCTGTTTTTT
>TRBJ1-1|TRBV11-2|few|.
CASSSGFLNTEAFF
TGTGCCAGCAGCTCAGGGTTCCTGAACACTGAAGCTTTCTTT
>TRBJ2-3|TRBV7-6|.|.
CASSPRRGGRADTQYF
TGTGCCAGCAGCCCTCGGAGGGGGGGTAGGGCAGATACGCAGTATTTT
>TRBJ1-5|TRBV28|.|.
CASSYSGGNQPQHF
TGTGCCAGCAGTTACTCGGGAGGAAATCAGCCCCAGCATTTT
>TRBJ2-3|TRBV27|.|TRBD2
CASSFLAGADTQYF
TGTGCCAGCAGTTTTTTAGCGGGAGCGGATACGCAGTATTTT
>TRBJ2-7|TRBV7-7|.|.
CASSSGVGYEQYF
TGTGCTAGCAGCTCAGGGGTTGGGTACGAGCAGTACTTC
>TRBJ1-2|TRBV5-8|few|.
CASSSKTGVNYGYTF
TGTGCCAGCAGCTCTAAGACAGGCGTGAACTATGGCTACACCTTC
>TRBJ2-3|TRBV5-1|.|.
CASSPTDSTDTQYF
TGCGCCAGCAGCCCGACAGACAGCACAGATACGCAGTATTTT
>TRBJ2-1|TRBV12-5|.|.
CASGLVPLAGHNEQFF
TGTGCTAGTGGTTTGGTGCCATTGGCTGGCCACAATGAGCAGTTCTTC
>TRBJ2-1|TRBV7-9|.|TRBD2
CASSHRDIWTSGRDEQFF
TGTGCCAGCAGCCACCGGGACATATGGACTAGCGGTAGGGATGAGCAGTTCTTC
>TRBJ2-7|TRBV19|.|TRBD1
CASSTQGVTYEQYF
TGTGCCAGTAGTACCCAGGGGGTTACCTACGAGCAGTACTTC
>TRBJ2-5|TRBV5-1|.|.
CASSTNRVRETQYF
TGCGCCAGCAGCACGAACAGGGTCCGGGAGACCCAGTACTTC
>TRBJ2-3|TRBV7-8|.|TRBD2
CASSSSLGLAGGQTDTQYF
TGTGCCAGCAGCTCCTCACTTGGACTAGCGGGAGGGCAAACAGATACGCAGTATTTT
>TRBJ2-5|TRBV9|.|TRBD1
CASGTGTGVQETQYF
TGTGCCAGCGGGACCGGGACAGGGGTCCAAGAGACCCAGTACTTC
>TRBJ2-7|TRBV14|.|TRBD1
CASSQDGSFFLGQGSGEQYF
TGTGCCAGCAGCCAAGACGGTTCATTCTTTCTGGGACAGGGCTCTGGAGAGCAGTACTTC
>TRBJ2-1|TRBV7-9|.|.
CASSYRWRGSYNEQFF
TGTGCCAGCAGCTACCGTTGGCGGGGCTCCTACAATGAGCAGTTCTTC
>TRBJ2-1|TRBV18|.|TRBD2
CASSQRIAGLYNEQFF
TGTGCCAGCTCACAGCGGATAGCGGGTCTTTACAATGAGCAGTTCTTC
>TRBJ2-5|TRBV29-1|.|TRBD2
CSVEGAGWGETQYF
TGCAGCGTTGAGGGAGCGGGATGGGGGGAGACCCAGTACTTC
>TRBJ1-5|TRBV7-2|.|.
CASSPAASGGQRPQHF
TGTGCCAGCAGCCCCGCCGCCTCGGGGGGGCAAAGGCCCCAGCATTTT
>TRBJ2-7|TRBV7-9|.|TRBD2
CASSLRTRPYEQYF
TGTGCCAGCAGCTTACGGACTAGACCCTACGAGCAGTACTTC
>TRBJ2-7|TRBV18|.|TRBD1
CASSPGWQGARNEQYF
TGTGCCAGCTCACCCGGGTGGCAGGGGGCGAGGAACGAGCAGTACTTC
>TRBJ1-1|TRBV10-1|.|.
CASSDQSGGTEAFF
TGCGCCAGCAGTGATCAGTCGGGGGGCACTGAAGCTTTCTTT
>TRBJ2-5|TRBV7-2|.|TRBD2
CASSSSGLAGVLGTQYF
TGTGCCAGCAGCAGCTCGGGACTAGCGGGAGTGTTGGGGACCCAGTACTTC